A single sample gave rise to the 19 T cell receptor beta chains below, sequenced in a study of beta chain features in type 1 diabetes (dated by TCRdb to the late 2010s). The library was made by the immunoSEQ multiplex PCR assay. The High Capacity cDNA Reverse Transcription Kit was used to reverse transcribe all of the isolated RNA, meaning that expressed TCRB transcripts were what got sequenced. Not all clones reach the TCRdb copy of this immuneACCESS table, which keeps in-frame sequences only. Checked studies attribute under half of the gap to unresolved V genes and leave the rest unexplained. Across this sample there are about 650,000 clones, with around 11% seen only once. The ten largest clones represent 0.095% to 0.15% of the sample. What these receptors recognize is not known. The study at large found these results: A moderate but significant shortening of TCRB CDR3 length was observed in type 1 diabetes patients in all four CD4+ subsets.

Sequenced material: naive CD4+ T cells from blood. Sample cell subset or site, as interpreted from the label and publication: true naive CD4+ T cells. The source of these receptors is a man aged 25-40 years with type 1 diabetes.

This clone was seen a handful of times. V and J are TRBV6-6 and TRBJ1-1; possibly TRBD1 for D (5 bases). V was cut by 5 bases and J by 1 base, with 11 bases left in between. The CDR3 length is 14 residues. CDR1 and CDR2 (germline): MNHNY, SVGAGI (reference sequence). CDR3 bases: TGTGCCAGCAGTCCGACGGGGCCGAACACTGAAGCTTTCTTT. Translated: CASSPTGPNTEAFF.

This clone was detected a few times. V is TRBV7-3 and J is TRBJ2-6; D is tentatively TRBD1 or TRBD2 (5 bases each). Germline values: CDR1 SGHTA, CDR2 FQGTGA. Trimming removed 6 bases from V and 4 bases from J, with 16 bases in between. The CDR3 runs 16 residues. The CDR3 region is CASRANEGPGANVLTF. DNA of the CDR3: TGTGCCAGCAGGGCTAATGAGGGGCCGGGGGCCAACGTCCTGACTTTC. The variable domain in full, completed from reference TRBV7-3 and TRBJ2-6, reads GAGVSQTPSNKVTEKGKYVELRCDPISGHTALYWYRQSLGQGPEFLIYFQGTGAADDSGLPNDRFFAVRPEGSVSTLKIQRTERGDSAVYLCASRANEGPGANVLTFGAGSRLTVL.

There are many counts of this clone. V usage is TRBV11-2 and J usage is TRBJ2-3; D may be TRBD1 or TRBD2 (7 bases each). This CDR3 comprises 15 residues. CDR1 and CDR2 from the germline V gene are SGHAT and FQNNGV. The V gene lost 5 bases and the J gene lost 5 bases, with 17 bases spanning the gap. CDR3 protein: CASSPQGGSRDTQYF. For the CDR3, the DNA is TGTGCCAGCAGCCCCCAGGGGGGGTCCAGAGATACGCAGTATTTT.

The chain combines TRBV29-1 with TRBJ1-1; a weak D match, TRBD1 (5 bases). CDR1 and CDR2 (germline): SQVTM, ANQGSEA. This CDR3 has 12 amino acids. The V end lost 5 bases, the J end lost 8 bases, and 15 bases lay between the germline ends. CDR3 DNA: TGCAGCGTTTCCAGGACACTCATAGAAGCTTTCTTT. It is translated as CSVSRTLIEAFF.

The table lists this clone with a few counts. The V gene is TRBV6-6, the J gene TRBJ2-1; 9 positions agree with TRBD2. Germline lookup yields CDR1 MNHNY and CDR2 SVGAGI (reference sequence). The CDR3 totals 13 residues. With 7 bases clipped from V and 6 bases from J, the junction kept 4 bases outside the gene matches. CDR3 sequence: CASIGRGGNEQFF. The CDR3 DNA is TGTGCCAGCATTGGGCGGGGGGGCAATGAGCAGTTCTTC.

The chain uses TRBV7-4 and TRBJ1-6, with D tentatively TRBD1 (6 bases). This CDR3 is built from 14 residues. Trimming shortened V by 3 bases and J by 9 bases, and 12 bases separated the two germline ends. Germline V gives CDR1 SGHVT, CDR2 SQSDAQ. The CDR3 DNA is TGTGCCAGCAGCTTGAACAGGGACCGTTCACCCCTCCACTTT. Translating gives CASSLNRDRSPLHF. The full variable domain, in which reference TRBV7-4 and TRBJ1-6 provide the parts outside the CDR3, is GAGVSQSPRYKVAKRGRDVALRCDSISGHVTLYWYRQTLGQGSEVLTYSQSDAQRDKSGRPSGRFSAERPERSVSTLKIQRTEQGDSAVYLCASSLNRDRSPLHFGNGTRLTVT.

This clone occurred a few times. The chain carries TRBV19 and TRBJ1-4; D gene ambiguous. The CDR3 extends over 13 amino acids. The germline V gene encodes CDR1 LNHDA and CDR2 SQIVND (reference sequence). Between the trimmed V and J ends, which lost 6 bases and 3 bases, there was a span of 8 bases. CDR3 sequence reads: CASRERSNEKLFF. CDR3 sequence (DNA): TGTGCCAGTAGAGAAAGGTCTAATGAAAAACTGTTTTTT.

A few counts support this clone. The V and J genes are TRBV5-5 and TRBJ1-3; 7 positions agree with TRBD1. The CDR3 runs to 14 residues. From germline, CDR1 is SGHKS and CDR2 YYEKEE (reference sequence). V lost 4 bases and J lost 2; bases outside the gene matches: 3. The CDR3 here is CASSTTGTGNTIYF. CDR3 DNA: TGTGCCAGCAGCACGACAGGGACTGGAAACACCATATATTTT.

This clone has more than one count but fewer than ten. The chain links TRBV13 to TRBJ1-3; possibly TRBD1 for D (5 bases). The germline CDR1 and CDR2 sequences are PRHDT and FYEKMQ (reference sequence). V lost 0 bases and J 8 bases, leaving 8 bases between the germline ends. The CDR3 is 13 amino acids. The CDR3 is CASSLGQGDTIYF. In DNA form, the CDR3 reads TGTGCCAGCAGCTTAGGGCAGGGAGACACCATATATTTT.

This clone turned up a few times. The chain uses TRBV19 and TRBJ1-6; 9 nucleotides align to TRBD1. Trimming removed 5 bases from V and 8 bases from J; junction bases left unmatched: 7. The CDR3 is made up of 15 amino acids. Looked up from germline, CDR1 is LNHDA and CDR2 is SQIVND (reference sequence). CDR3 amino acids: CASSPRGQGYSPLHF. For the CDR3, the DNA is TGTGCCAGTAGTCCCCGAGGACAGGGGTATTCACCCCTCCACTTT.

This clone was found a few times. The chain joins TRBV10-3 to TRBJ1-6; D gene uncertain. V lost 5 bases and J 0 bases, leaving 8 bases between the germline ends. CDR1 ENHRY and CDR2 SYGVKD come from the germline V gene. This CDR3 region has 15 residues. Here the CDR3 reads CAISNVSSYNSPLHF. Here the CDR3 DNA reads TGTGCCATCAGTAACGTGAGCTCCTATAATTCACCCCTCCACTTT.

This clone was counted between two and nine times. This sequence joins TRBV4-1 and TRBJ2-4; D not resolved. Trimming took off 2 bases at V and 2 bases at J, with 13 bases between the two ends. There are 16 residues in the CDR3. The germline gives CDR1 MGHRA, CDR2 YSYEKL. The CDR3 spells CASSQPLQGPKNIQYF. The CDR3 DNA is TGCGCCAGCAGCCAACCACTCCAAGGGCCCAAAAACATTCAGTACTTC.

In this sample, this clone turned up once. The chain combines TRBV13 with TRBJ1-6; D remains unclear. Germline loops: CDR1 PRHDT, CDR2 FYEKMQ (reference sequence). This CDR3 comprises 16 residues. Trimming took 1 base from V and 11 from J, leaving 18 bases between them. The CDR3 reads CASSLDPRGGFAPLHF. CDR3 in DNA: TGTGCCAGCAGCTTAGACCCCCGGGGTGGTTTTGCACCCCTCCACTTT.

This clone has a single count. The chain recombines TRBV11-2 with TRBJ2-3; 8 nucleotides align to TRBD2. Trimming at V came to 4 bases and at J to 4 bases, leaving 7 bases not matched to a gene. Germline V gene data show CDR1 as SGHAT and CDR2 as FQNNGV. This CDR3 comprises 15 residues. CDR3 in amino acids: CASSSFSGGSDTQYF. The CDR3 bases are TGTGCCAGCAGCTCGTTCAGCGGGGGTTCAGATACGCAGTATTTT.

This clone was seen a handful of times. The chain recombines TRBV25-1 with TRBJ2-5, with no clear D. The germline gives CDR1 MGHDK, CDR2 SYGVNS. V lost 6 bases and J lost 5, with 19 bases in between. The CDR3 has 15 residues. The CDR3 is CASSPLGIHGETQYF. The DNA for the CDR3 is TGTGCCAGCAGCCCTCTAGGGATTCATGGGGAGACCCAGTACTTC.

This clone was observed a few times. J is TRBJ2-2 and V is TRBV6-5, with D possibly being TRBD2 (5 bases). The CDR3 sequence is 15 residues long. Trimming pared 1 base from V and 3 bases from J, leaving 9 bases between. The germline V gene has CDR1 MNHEY and CDR2 SVGAGI. Here the CDR3 DNA reads TGTGCCAGCAGTTACTTCGACGGGGACACCGGGGAGCTGTTTTTT. The encoded protein is CASSYFDGDTGELFF.

The table lists this clone with a few counts. The genes are TRBV7-2 and TRBJ1-1; 7 bases fit TRBD1. V was clipped by 5 bases and J by 0 bases; unmatched bases: 3. The CDR3 length is 14 residues. CDR1 and CDR2 (germline): SGHTA, FQGNSA. In DNA form, the CDR3 reads TGTGCCAGCAGCACGGGACAGATGAACACTGAAGCTTTCTTT. It encodes CASSTGQMNTEAFF.

The genes are TRBV25-1 and TRBJ1-1; D might be TRBD1 (5 bases). This CDR3 is built from 14 residues. Germline V gives CDR1 MGHDK, CDR2 SYGVNS. The V gene lost 3 bases and the J gene lost 3 bases, with 11 bases spanning the gap. This CDR3 reads CASSDYGGYTEAFF. The DNA of the CDR3 is TGTGCCAGCAGTGATTACGGGGGTTACACTGAAGCTTTCTTT.

V usage is TRBV6-4 and J usage is TRBJ1-2; D gene uncertain. Germline V gives CDR1 MRHNA, CDR2 SNTAGT. The CDR3 loop spans 15 amino acids. Trimming removed 0 bases at V and 10 bases at J, with 18 bases between. CDR3 DNA sequence: TGTGCCAGCAGTGACTCAGATTCAACACCGAGGGCCTACACCTTC. It specifies CASSDSDSTPRAYTF.